These 14 T cell receptor beta chains share one sample of origin, sequenced in a study of blood T cells in healthy people across ages. The use of a sample-barcoded 5' primer and a J-beta primer mix characterized a second PCR of about 7 to 12 cycles. TCRdb re-called the 5' RACE reads through MiXCR, storing one row per CDR3 protein. The data show some 1.5 million distinct CDR3 sequences, approximately 28% seen once. Source material: blood. These receptors were collected from a young woman in good health.

The genes are TRBV6-5 and TRBJ2-1; 8 bases align to TRBD2. CDR3 length: 15 amino acids. CDR1 MNHEY and CDR2 SVGAGI come from the germline V gene. Trimming cost V 6 bases and J 4 bases; bases outside gene matches: 8. CDR3 sequence: CASSRTSSGYNEQFF. The DNA of the CDR3 is TGTGCCAGCAGCAGGACTAGCTCGGGTTACAATGAGCAGTTCTTC.

The sample holds one count of this clonotype. The J gene is TRBJ2-1, the V gene TRBV3-1; D might be TRBD1 or TRBD2, each matching 6 bases. The CDR3 covers 16 residues. Germline V CDR1 and CDR2: LGHDT, YNNKEL (reference sequence). V dropped 6 bases and J dropped 0 bases, with 15 bases sitting between them. CDR3 in DNA: TGTGCCAGCAGGCCAACCGGGGGCAACTCCTACAATGAGCAGTTCTTC. This codes for CASRPTGGNSYNEQFF.

V gene TRBV7-9 combines with J gene TRBJ2-5, with a tentative D call TRBD1 (5 bases). Trimming removed 1 base from V and 11 bases from J, with 23 bases in between. The CDR3 has 16 residues. Germline assignment: CDR1 SEHNR and CDR2 FQNEAQ (reference sequence). CDR3 sequence: CASSLDMGRFGFEQYF. The CDR3 DNA is TGTGCCAGCAGCTTAGACATGGGGCGATTCGGGTTTGAGCAGTACTTC. Combining the CDR3 with reference TRBV7-9 and TRBJ2-5 gives the whole variable domain DTGVSQNPRHKITKRGQNVTFRCDPISEHNRLYWYRQTLGQGPEFLTYFQNEAQLEKSRLLSDRFSAERPKGSFSTLEIQRTEQGDSAMYLCASSLDMGRFGFEQYFGPGTRLLVL.

V usage is TRBV27 and J usage is TRBJ1-2; 10 bases fit TRBD1. Per germline, CDR1 MNHEY and CDR2 SMNVEV (reference sequence). The ends lost 6 bases at V and 8 bases at J; junction bases unmatched: 6. The CDR3 is 13 amino acids. CDR3 sequence (DNA): TGTGCCAGCAGAGGGACAGGGGCAGGCGGCTACACCTTC. Amino acid sequence: CASRGTGAGGYTF.

In regard to this clonotype: It may be a read error: a sequence one base away is much more abundant. V and J are TRBV6-2 or TRBV6-3 and TRBJ2-5, with TRBD1 as a possible D gene (5 bases). Trimming removed 2 bases at V and 11 bases at J, with 21 bases between. CDR1 and CDR2 (germline): MNHEY, SVGEGT. The CDR3 is made up of 15 amino acids. The CDR3: CASSYMYASGNEQYF. CDR3 nucleotide sequence: TGTGCCAGCAGTTACATGTACGCCTCAGGGAATGAGCAGTACTTC.

The rearrangement links TRBV30 to TRBJ2-5, with D possibly matching TRBD1 (6 bases). The length of the CDR3 is 11 residues. With 4 bases removed from V and 11 bases from J, the gap between germline ends came to 14 bases. CDR1 is GTSNPN and CDR2 is SVGIG in the germline V gene (reference sequence). CDR3 amino acids: CAWKQGFEQYF. The CDR3, as DNA: TGTGCCTGGAAACAGGGTTTTGAGCAGTACTTC.

This clonotype was counted many times. This chain connects TRBV29-1 to TRBJ1-6, with D unclear. Deletions cut 4 bases from V and 5 bases from J, with 9 bases between. The CDR3 runs 13 residues. Per germline, CDR1 SQVTM and CDR2 ANQGSEA. For the CDR3, the DNA is TGCAGCGTTGCCTGGACGGATAATTCACCCCTCCACTTT. Amino acids: CSVAWTDNSPLHF. The full variable domain, its missing parts supplied by reference TRBV29-1 and TRBJ1-6, is SAVISQKPSRDICQRGTSLTIQCQVDSQVTMMFWYRQQPGQSLTLIATANQGSEATYESGFVIDKFPISRPNLTFSTLTVSNMSPEDSSIYLCSVAWTDNSPLHFGNGTRLTVT.

This clonotype has only one observation. The junction and the germline gene differ at one end; a read error may be behind it. The CDR3 nucleotides are TGTGCCAGCAGCACCTACGGCCCAAACAATGGGCAGTTCTTC. Amino acid sequence: CASSTYGPNNGQFF. J is TRBJ2-1 and V is TRBV7-3; D unclear. This CDR3 spans 14 amino acids. Germline assignment: CDR1 SGHTA and CDR2 FQGTGA. The full variable domain, rest sourced from reference TRBV7-3 and TRBJ2-1, is GAGVSQTPSNKVTEKGKYVELRCDPISGHTALYWYRQSLGQGPEFLIYFQGTGAADDSGLPNDRFFAVRPEGSVSTLKIQRTERGDSAVYLCASSTYGPNNGQFFGPGTRLTVL.

The table lists this clonotype with a few counts. The gene calls are TRBV7-9 and TRBJ1-2, with D possibly TRBD1 on 6 matching bases. The V gene's germline CDR1 is SEHNR and CDR2 FQNEAQ (reference sequence). This CDR3 contains 13 residues. Trimming removed 5 bases at V and 13 bases at J, with 20 bases between. CDR3 in amino acids: CASSLDRGGGRTF. The CDR3, as DNA: TGTGCCAGCAGCCTTGACAGAGGGGGGGGTCGCACCTTC.

The chain carries TRBV12-3 or TRBV12-4 and TRBJ2-2, with D tentatively TRBD2 (7 bases). Deletions cut 6 bases from V and 5 bases from J, with 13 bases between. There are 14 residues in the CDR3. CDR3 nucleotide sequence: TGTGCCAGCAGGGGGGGGCGCAGGACCGGGGAGCTGTTTTTT. Its translation: CASRGGRRTGELFF.

The chain is built from TRBV2 and TRBJ1-1; D is possibly TRBD1 (5 bases). The CDR3 length is 10 residues. The ends were cut back, 8 bases at V and 11 bases at J, with 12 bases in the middle. Germline V CDR1 and CDR2: SNHLY, FYNNEI. CDR3 region: CASGTATAFF. CDR3 coding DNA: TGTGCCAGCGGGACCGCAACTGCTTTCTTT.

The chain joins TRBV28 to TRBJ2-1; TRBD2 aligns across 10 bases. V lost 5 bases to trimming and J lost 2 bases; unmatched junction nucleotides: 6. The CDR3 loop spans 16 amino acids. Germline-derived CDR1 and CDR2 are MDHEN and SYDVKM. In DNA, the CDR3 is TGTGCCAGCAGTATGACCGGGACTAGCGCCTACAATGAGCAGTTCTTC. Translating it yields CASSMTGTSAYNEQFF.

This clonotype appeared many times. This may arise from a read error, as a much more abundant clone is one base away. The chain is built from TRBV11-1 and TRBJ2-6; D remains unclear. The CDR3 spans 13 residues. CDR1 is SGHAT and CDR2 is FQDESV in the germline V gene (reference sequence). V was cut by 5 bases and J by 3 bases, with 5 bases left in between. CDR3 nucleotides: TGTGCCAGCAGCCCGTTTGGGGCCAACGTCCTGACTTTC. Translating it yields CASSPFGANVLTF.

With regard to this clonotype: One junction end disagrees with the germline gene, perhaps due to a read error. This chain connects TRBV5-1 to TRBJ2-7; D possibly corresponds to TRBD1 (5 bases). This CDR3 contains 14 residues. Looked up from germline, CDR1 is SGHRS and CDR2 is YFSETQ. CDR3 region: CASSWGESSYKQYF. CDR3 coding DNA: TGCGCCAGCAGCTGGGGCGAGAGCTCCTACAAGCAGTACTTC.